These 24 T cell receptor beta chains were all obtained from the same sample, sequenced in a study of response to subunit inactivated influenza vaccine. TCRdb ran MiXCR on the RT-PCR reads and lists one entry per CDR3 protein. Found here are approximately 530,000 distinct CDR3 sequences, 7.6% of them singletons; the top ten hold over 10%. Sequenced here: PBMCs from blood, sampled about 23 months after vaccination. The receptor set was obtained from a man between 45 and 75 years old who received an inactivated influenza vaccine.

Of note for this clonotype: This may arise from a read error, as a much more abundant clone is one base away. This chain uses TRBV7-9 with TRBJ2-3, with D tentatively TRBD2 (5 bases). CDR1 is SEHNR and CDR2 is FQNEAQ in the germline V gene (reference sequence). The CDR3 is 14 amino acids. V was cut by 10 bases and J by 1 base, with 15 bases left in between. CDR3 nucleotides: TGTGCCACCTCTAGCAGGTACCGCACAGATACGCAGTATTTT. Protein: CATSSRYRTDTQYF.

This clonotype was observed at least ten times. The CDR3 DNA sequence: TGTGCCAGCAGCAAGACAGCCCCGGGGATTGGTTCACCCCTCCACTTT. This gives the protein CASSKTAPGIGSPLHF. This chain joins TRBV21-1 and TRBJ1-6. TRBV21-1 is a pseudogene locus. This CDR3 is 16 amino acids long.

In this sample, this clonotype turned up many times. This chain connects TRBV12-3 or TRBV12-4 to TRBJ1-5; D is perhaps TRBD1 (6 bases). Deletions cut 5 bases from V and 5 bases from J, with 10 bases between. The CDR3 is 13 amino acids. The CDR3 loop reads CASSLHRDQPQHF. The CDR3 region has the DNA TGTGCCAGCAGTCTCCACAGGGATCAGCCCCAGCATTTT.

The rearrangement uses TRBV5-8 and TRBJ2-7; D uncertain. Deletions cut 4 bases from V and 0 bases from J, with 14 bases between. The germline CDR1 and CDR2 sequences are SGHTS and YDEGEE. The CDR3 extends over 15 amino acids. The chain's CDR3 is CASSRAIRSSYEQYF. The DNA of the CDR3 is TGTGCCAGCAGCCGAGCCATCAGGAGCTCCTACGAGCAGTACTTC.

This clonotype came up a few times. The CDR3 DNA reads TGCAGTGCTGTCACCCAAAGGGGTTACAATGAGCAGTTCTTC. Translation: CSAVTQRGYNEQFF. The gene calls are TRBV20-1 and TRBJ2-1, with a weak D call TRBD1 (5 bases). Germline V CDR1 and CDR2: DFQATT, SNEGSKA (reference sequence). CDR3 length: 14 amino acids. Trimming removed 5 bases from V and 4 bases from J, with 15 bases in between.

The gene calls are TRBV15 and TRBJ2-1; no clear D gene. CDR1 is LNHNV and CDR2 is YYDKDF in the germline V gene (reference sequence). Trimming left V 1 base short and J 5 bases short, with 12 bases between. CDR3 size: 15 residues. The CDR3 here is CATSRASGRNNEQFF. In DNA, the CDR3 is TGTGCCACCAGCAGAGCATCTGGACGGAACAATGAGCAGTTCTTC.

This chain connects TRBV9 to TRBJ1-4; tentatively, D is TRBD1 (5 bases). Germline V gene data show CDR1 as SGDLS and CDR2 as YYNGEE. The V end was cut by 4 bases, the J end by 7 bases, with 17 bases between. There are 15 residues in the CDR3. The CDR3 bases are TGTGCCAGCAGCCGTTTGGGGGACCCCAGTGAAAAACTGTTTTTT. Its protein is CASSRLGDPSEKLFF.

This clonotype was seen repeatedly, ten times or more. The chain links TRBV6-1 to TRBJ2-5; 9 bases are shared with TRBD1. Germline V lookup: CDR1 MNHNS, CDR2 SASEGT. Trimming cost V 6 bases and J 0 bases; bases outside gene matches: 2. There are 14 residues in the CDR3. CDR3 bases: TGTGCCAGCAGCGGACAGGGGTACCAAGAGACCCAGTACTTC. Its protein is CASSGQGYQETQYF.

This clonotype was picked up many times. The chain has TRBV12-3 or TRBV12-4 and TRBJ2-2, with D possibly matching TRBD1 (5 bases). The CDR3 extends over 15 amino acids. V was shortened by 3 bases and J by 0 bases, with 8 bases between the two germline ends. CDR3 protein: CASSLGRANTGELFF. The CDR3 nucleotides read TGTGCCAGCAGTTTGGGCAGGGCGAACACCGGGGAGCTGTTTTTT.

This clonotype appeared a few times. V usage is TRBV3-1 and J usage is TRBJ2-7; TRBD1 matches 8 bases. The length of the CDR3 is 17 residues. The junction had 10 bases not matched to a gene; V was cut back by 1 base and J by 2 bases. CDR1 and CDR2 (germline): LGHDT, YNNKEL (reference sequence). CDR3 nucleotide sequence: TGTGCCAGCAGCCAAGGGTTCAGGGGGCCAAGTCCCTACGAGCAGTACTTC. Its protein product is CASSQGFRGPSPYEQYF.

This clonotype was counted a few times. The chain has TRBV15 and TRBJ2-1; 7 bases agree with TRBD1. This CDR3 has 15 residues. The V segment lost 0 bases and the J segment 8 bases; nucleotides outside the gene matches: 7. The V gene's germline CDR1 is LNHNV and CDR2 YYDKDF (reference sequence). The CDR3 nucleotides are TGTGCCACCAGCAGAGATCAGGGGGTCTGGTATGAGCAGTTCTTC. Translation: CATSRDQGVWYEQFF.

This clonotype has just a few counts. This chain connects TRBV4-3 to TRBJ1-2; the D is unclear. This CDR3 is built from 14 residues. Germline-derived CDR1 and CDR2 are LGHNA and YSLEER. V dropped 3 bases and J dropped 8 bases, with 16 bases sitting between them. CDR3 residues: CASSHAGGVGGYTF. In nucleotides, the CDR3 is TGCGCCAGCAGCCATGCAGGCGGGGTTGGAGGCTACACCTTC.

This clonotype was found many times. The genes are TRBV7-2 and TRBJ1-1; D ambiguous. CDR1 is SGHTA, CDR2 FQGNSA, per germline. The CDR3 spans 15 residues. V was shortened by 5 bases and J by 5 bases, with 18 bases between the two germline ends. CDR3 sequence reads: CASSPVTGGRTEAFF. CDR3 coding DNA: TGTGCCAGCAGCCCAGTGACTGGAGGGCGAACTGAAGCTTTCTTT.

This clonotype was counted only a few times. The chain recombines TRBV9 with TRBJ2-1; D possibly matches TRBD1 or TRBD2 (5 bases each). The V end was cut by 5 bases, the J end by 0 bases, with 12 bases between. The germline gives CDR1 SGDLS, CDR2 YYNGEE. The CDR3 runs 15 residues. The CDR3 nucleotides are TGTGCCAGCAGTGCGTGGGGGAGCTCCTACAATGAGCAGTTCTTC. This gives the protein CASSAWGSSYNEQFF.

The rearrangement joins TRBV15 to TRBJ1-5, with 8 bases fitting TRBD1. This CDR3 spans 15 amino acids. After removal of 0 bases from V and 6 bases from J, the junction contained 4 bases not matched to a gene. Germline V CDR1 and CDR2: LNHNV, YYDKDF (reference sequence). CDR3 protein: CATSRDPGGGQPQHF. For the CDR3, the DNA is TGTGCCACCAGCAGAGATCCAGGGGGCGGTCAGCCCCAGCATTTT.

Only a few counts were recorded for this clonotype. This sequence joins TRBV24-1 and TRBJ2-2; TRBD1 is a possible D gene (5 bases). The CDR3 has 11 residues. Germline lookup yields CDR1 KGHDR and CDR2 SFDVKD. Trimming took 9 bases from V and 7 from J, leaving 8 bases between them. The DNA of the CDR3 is TGTGCCACCTCAGGGTTCGGGGAGCTGTTTTTT. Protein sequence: CATSGFGELFF.

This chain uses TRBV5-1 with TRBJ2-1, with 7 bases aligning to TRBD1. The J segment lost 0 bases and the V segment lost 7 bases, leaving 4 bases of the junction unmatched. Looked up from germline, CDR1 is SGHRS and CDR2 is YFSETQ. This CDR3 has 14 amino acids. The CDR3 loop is CASGGQTSYNEQFF. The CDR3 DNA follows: TGCGCCAGCGGGGGACAGACCTCCTACAATGAGCAGTTCTTC.

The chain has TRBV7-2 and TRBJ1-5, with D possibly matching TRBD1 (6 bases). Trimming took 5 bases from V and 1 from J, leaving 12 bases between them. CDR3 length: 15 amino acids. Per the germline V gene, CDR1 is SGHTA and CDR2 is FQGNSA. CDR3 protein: CASSEDRVSNQPQHF. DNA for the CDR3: TGTGCCAGCAGCGAGGACAGAGTAAGCAATCAGCCCCAGCATTTT.

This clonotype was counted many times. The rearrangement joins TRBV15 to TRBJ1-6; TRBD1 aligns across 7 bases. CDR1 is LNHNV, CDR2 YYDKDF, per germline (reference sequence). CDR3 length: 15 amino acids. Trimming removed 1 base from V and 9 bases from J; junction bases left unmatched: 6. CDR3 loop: CATSRGQGVGSPLHF. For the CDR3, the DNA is TGTGCCACCAGCAGAGGACAGGGAGTTGGTTCACCCCTCCACTTT.

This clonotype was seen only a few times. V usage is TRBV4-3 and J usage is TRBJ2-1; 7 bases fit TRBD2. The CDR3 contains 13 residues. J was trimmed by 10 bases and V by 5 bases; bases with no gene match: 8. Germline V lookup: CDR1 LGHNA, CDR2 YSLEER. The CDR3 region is CASSALRRGEQFF. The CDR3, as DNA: TGCGCCAGCAGCGCCTTACGGCGGGGGGAGCAGTTCTTC.

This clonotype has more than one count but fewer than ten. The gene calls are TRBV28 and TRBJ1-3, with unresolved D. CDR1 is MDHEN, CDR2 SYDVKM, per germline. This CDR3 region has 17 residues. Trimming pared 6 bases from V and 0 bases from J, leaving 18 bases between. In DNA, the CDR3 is TGTGCCAGCAGCCTCCCCTTTGACGGAAGCTCTGGAAACACCATATATTTT. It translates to CASSLPFDGSSGNTIYF.

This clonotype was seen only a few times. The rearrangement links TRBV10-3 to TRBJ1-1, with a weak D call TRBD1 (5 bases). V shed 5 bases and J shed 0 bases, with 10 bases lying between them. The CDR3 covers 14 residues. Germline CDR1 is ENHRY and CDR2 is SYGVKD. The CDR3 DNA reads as TGTGCCATCAGTCCAGACAGTCTGAACACTGAAGCTTTCTTT. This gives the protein CAISPDSLNTEAFF.

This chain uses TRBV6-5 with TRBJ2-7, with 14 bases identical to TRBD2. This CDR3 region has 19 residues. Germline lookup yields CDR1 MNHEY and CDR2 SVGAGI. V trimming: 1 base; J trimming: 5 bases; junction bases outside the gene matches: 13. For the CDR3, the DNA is TGTGCCAGCAGTTACTTCGCTCCTGGATTGGGACTAGCGGGGGACGAGCAGTACTTC. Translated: CASSYFAPGLGLAGDEQYF.

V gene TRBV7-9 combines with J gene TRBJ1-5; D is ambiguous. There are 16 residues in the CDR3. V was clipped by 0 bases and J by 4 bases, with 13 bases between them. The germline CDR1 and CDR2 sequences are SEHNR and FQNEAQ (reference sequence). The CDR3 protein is CASSLALNGGNQPQHF. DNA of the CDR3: TGTGCCAGCAGCTTAGCGCTAAATGGCGGGAATCAGCCCCAGCATTTT. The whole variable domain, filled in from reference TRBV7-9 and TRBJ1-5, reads DTGVSQNPRHKITKRGQNVTFRCDPISEHNRLYWYRQTLGQGPEFLTYFQNEAQLEKSRLLSDRFSAERPKGSFSTLEIQRTEQGDSAMYLCASSLALNGGNQPQHFGDGTRLSIL.